A selection of T cell receptor beta chains follows, all from one sample in a study of shared clonotypes between healthy human individuals. Data came from immunoSEQ multiplex PCR; TCRdb stores just in-frame clones and leaves some out. The sample shows around 720,000 clones, roughly 73% of them seen only once. Sequenced sample: memory CD4+ T cells sorted from blood. The receptors here all came from a woman aged 25 to 39 in good health. Both conserved end residues are part of each CDR3. D genes are given only for firm matches. Some rows mark clone size as missing; the rest say once, few, many or name a class of expanded clone.

.	.	TRBV30	TRBJ2-1	CAWRAGLGDEQFF	TGTGCCTGGAGGGCCGGTTTGGGGGATGAGCAGTTCTTC
.	few	TRBV28	TRBJ1-2	CASSLSGRGRGYGYTF	TGTGCCAGCAGTTTATCGGGCAGGGGCCGGGGGTATGGCTACACCTTC
.	.	TRBV5-1	TRBJ1-2	CASSLGDSTGYGYTF	TGCGCCAGCAGCTTGGGGGACTCTACTGGCTATGGCTACACCTTC
.	.	TRBV5-1	TRBJ1-4	CASSLAWTEANEKLFF	TGCGCCAGCAGCTTGGCCTGGACGGAAGCTAATGAAAAACTGTTTTTT
TRBD1	.	TRBV28	TRBJ1-1	CASAGQGNTEAFF	TGTGCCAGCGCCGGACAGGGGAACACTGAAGCTTTCTTT
.	.	TRBV11-2	TRBJ2-5	CASSLDERDQETQYF	TGTGCCAGCAGCTTAGATGAGAGGGACCAAGAGACCCAGTACTTC
.	.	TRBV5-1	TRBJ2-7	CASSLGTGNWGEQYF	TGCGCCAGCAGCTTGGGGACGGGAAACTGGGGCGAGCAGTACTTC
TRBD2	once	TRBV28	TRBJ2-7	CASSTVVSGNIYEQYF	TGTGCCAGCAGCACCGTGGTTAGCGGGAACATCTACGAGCAGTACTTC
TRBD2	few	TRBV4-1	TRBJ2-3	CASSHFLGTSGADTQYF	TGCGCCAGCAGCCACTTCCTTGGGACTAGCGGGGCAGATACGCAGTATTTT
.	.	TRBV5-1	TRBJ1-1	CASSLGGGDTEAFF	TGCGCCAGCAGCTTAGGCGGCGGGGACACTGAAGCTTTCTTT
.	few	TRBV27	TRBJ2-1	CASSLEGSYNEQFF	TGTGCCAGCAGTTTGGAGGGGTCATACAATGAGCAGTTCTTC
.	few	TRBV5-1	TRBJ2-2	CASSLQQGGTGELFF	TGCGCCAGCAGCTTACAACAGGGCGGCACCGGGGAGCTGTTTTTT
.	.	TRBV7-8	TRBJ2-7	CASSGGRIDYEQYF	TGTGCCTCGTCTGGGGGGAGGATCGACTACGAGCAGTACTTC
TRBD1	.	TRBV27	TRBJ1-1	CASSPRQGRTEAFF	TGTGCCAGCAGTCCGCGACAGGGGAGAACTGAAGCTTTCTTT
TRBD2	.	TRBV15	TRBJ2-5	CATSGGTRGSKTQYF	TGTGCCACCAGCGGGGGGACTAGAGGTTCGAAGACCCAGTACTTC
.	many	TRBV6-5	TRBJ1-1	CASSLFTNTEAFF	TGTGCCAGCAGTCTATTCACGAACACTGAAGCTTTCTTT